This T cell receptor beta chain comes out of a study of cytotoxic CD8 clonotypes in ibrutinib-treated CLL. Turning to the study itself: Results showed roughly 24 partial and 2 complete responses; following median about 62 months, around 15 remained remitted, about twelve advanced. Following a median 12 months of treatment, with a range of 6 to 36, response samples were taken.

Study-level points and caveats: Once treatment began, public clonotypes, which were uncommon, contracted or stayed stable.

This clone was seen only a few times. The antigen is undetermined. The method was immunoSEQ multiplex PCR; TCRdb's version includes in-frame clones alone and lacks a portion of them. The sample holds 250,000 to 350,000 clones, roughly three quarters seen once. V gave up 7 bases and J gave up 7 bases, with 13 bases separating them. CDR1 SNHLY and CDR2 FYNNEI come from the germline V gene. This CDR3 spans 12 amino acids. The sequenced sample was PBMCs, obtained at disease progression, from a patient treated with ibrutinib. This TCR was sampled from a human donor with chronic lymphocytic leukemia. V is TRBV2 and J is TRBJ2-5; D is possibly TRBD2 (6 bases). CDR3 in amino acids: CASTRGFGTQYF. CDR3 DNA: TGTGCCAGCACTCGGGGGTTCGGGACCCAGTACTTC.